The T cell receptor (beta chain) described here comes from a study of blood T cell repertoires in COVID-19. Overall study: Italy, Spain and the United States were the sources of the convalescent and acute COVID-19 samples. The analysed material was cDNA or gDNA that came from T cells, B-cell-depleted T cells, or PBMCs.

Assay: immunoSEQ multiplex PCR; the TCRdb copy retains only in-frame clones and omits some. Altogether about 25,000 clones are present, nearly 90% being singletons, with the ten largest covering 9.7%. In its sample, this clone was seen once. CDR1 and CDR2 from the germline V gene are LGHDT and YNNKEL (reference sequence). CDR3 length: 15 residues. V lost 3 bases and J lost 5; bases outside the gene matches: 9. V is TRBV3-1 (or the pseudogene TRBV3-2) and J is TRBJ1-2; 7 nucleotides align to TRBD1. Sequencing was performed on peripheral blood. The clonotype was recovered from an older man with acute or convalescent COVID-19. This chain's CDR3 is CASSQRTGIFYGYTF. In DNA, the CDR3 is TGTGCCAGCAGCCAGCGGACAGGAATATTTTATGGCTACACCTTC.